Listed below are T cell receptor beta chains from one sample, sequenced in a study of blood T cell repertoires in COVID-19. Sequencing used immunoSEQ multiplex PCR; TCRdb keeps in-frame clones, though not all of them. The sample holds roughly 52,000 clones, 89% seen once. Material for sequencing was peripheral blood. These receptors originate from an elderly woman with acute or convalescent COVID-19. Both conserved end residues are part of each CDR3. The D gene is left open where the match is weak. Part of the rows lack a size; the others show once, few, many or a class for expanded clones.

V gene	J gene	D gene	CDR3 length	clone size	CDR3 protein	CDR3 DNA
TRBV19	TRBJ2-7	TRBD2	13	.	CASKASGAREQYF	TGTGCCAGTAAGGCTAGCGGGGCGCGGGAGCAGTACTTC
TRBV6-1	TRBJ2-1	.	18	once	CASSEAPGGGVGGNEQFF	TGTGCCAGCAGTGAAGCCCCTGGAGGGGGGGTTGGTGGGAATGAGCAGTTCTTC
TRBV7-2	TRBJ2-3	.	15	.	CASSFASGSTDTQYF	.
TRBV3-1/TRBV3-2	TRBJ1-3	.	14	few	CASSQVRAGNTIYF	TGTGCCAGCAGCCAAGTGAGGGCTGGAAACACCATATATTTT
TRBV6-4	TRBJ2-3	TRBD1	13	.	CASRQGGTDTQYF	TGTGCCAGCAGGCAGGGGGGCACAGATACGCAGTATTTT
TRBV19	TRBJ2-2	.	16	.	CASSISGQGRAGELFF	TGTGCCAGTAGTATATCTGGGCAGGGGAGGGCCGGGGAGCTGTTTTTT
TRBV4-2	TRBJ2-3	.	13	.	CASSQDNRDTQYF	TGTGCCAGCAGCCAAGATAACAGAGATACGCAGTATTTT
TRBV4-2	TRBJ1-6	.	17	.	CASSQDAGGFRNSPLHF	TGTGCCAGCAGCCAAGACGCGGGAGGGTTTCGTAATTCACCCCTCCACTTT
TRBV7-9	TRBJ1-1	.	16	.	CASSLATGSKNTEAFF	TGTGCCAGCAGCTTAGCTACAGGGTCGAAGAATACTGAAGCTTTCTTT
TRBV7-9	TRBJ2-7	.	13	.	CASSPITVGEQYF	TGTGCCAGCAGCCCAATAACCGTCGGCGAGCAGTACTTC
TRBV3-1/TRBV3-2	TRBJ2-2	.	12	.	CASEPDTGELFF	TGTGCCAGCGAGCCCGACACCGGGGAGCTGTTTTTT
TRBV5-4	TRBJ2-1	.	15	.	CASSPRQALYNEQFF	TGTGCCAGCAGCCCTCGACAGGCGCTCTACAATGAGCAGTTCTTC
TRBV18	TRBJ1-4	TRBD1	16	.	CASSPRQGATNEKLFF	TGTGCCAGCTCACCCCGACAGGGGGCAACTAATGAAAAACTGTTTTTT
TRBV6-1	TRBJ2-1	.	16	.	CASSEEVRGAYNEQFF	TGTGCCAGCAGTGAAGAGGTCAGGGGAGCCTACAATGAGCAGTTCTTC
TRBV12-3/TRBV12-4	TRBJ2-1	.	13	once	CASRQDGGNEQFF	TGTGCCAGCAGGCAGGACGGAGGCAATGAGCAGTTCTTC
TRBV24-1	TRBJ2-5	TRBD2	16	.	CATSDSREGGQETQYF	TGTGCCACCAGTGATTCCCGGGAGGGGGGCCAAGAGACCCAGTACTTC
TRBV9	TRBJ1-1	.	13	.	CASSVMSESEAFF	TGTGCCAGCAGCGTAATGTCAGAATCTGAAGCTTTCTTT
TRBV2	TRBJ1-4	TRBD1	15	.	CASSEPQGGGEKLFF	TGTGCCAGCAGTGAACCCCAAGGGGGCGGGGAAAAACTGTTTTTT
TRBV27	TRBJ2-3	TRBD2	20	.	CASSSPPSSGGAVSTDTQYF	TGTGCCAGCAGTTCCCCCCCGTCTAGCGGGGGGGCCGTTAGCACAGATACGCAGTATTTT
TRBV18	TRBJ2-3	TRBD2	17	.	CASSPRTSGGATDTQYF	TGTGCCAGCTCACCTCGGACTAGCGGGGGGGCCACAGATACGCAGTATTTT
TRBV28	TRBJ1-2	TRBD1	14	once	CASALDRDIDGYTF	TGTGCCAGCGCGCTGGACAGGGATATTGACGGCTACACCTTC
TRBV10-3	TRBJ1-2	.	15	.	CAISGVAIEINGYTF	TGTGCCATCAGTGGAGTCGCCATTGAAATAAATGGCTACACCTTC
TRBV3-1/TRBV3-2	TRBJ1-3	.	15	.	CASSQDTGTGNTIYF	TGTGCCAGCAGCCAAGATACGGGGACTGGAAACACCATATATTTT
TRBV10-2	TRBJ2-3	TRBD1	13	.	CASLGQGTDTQYF	TGCGCCAGTCTCGGACAGGGCACAGATACGCAGTATTTT
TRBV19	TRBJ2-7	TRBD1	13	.	CASSTRDRDEQYF	TGTGCCAGTAGTACGAGGGACAGGGACGAGCAGTACTTC
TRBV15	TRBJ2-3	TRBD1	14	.	CATSRASGGDTQYF	TGTGCCACCAGCAGGGCCTCAGGGGGAGATACGCAGTATTTT
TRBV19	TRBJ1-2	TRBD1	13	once	CASSGTGRGGYTF	TGTGCCAGTAGTGGGACAGGACGGGGCGGCTACACCTTC
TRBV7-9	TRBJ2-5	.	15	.	CASSLGLQQQETQYF	TGTGCCAGCAGCTTAGGGTTACAACAACAAGAGACCCAGTACTTC
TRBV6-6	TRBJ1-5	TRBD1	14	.	CASRDGQGYQPQHF	TGTGCCAGCAGAGATGGACAGGGGTATCAGCCCCAGCATTTT
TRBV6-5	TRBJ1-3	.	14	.	CASREGYSGNTIYF	TGTGCCAGCAGGGAGGGTTACTCTGGAAACACCATATATTTT
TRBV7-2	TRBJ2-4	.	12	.	CASSWPKNIQYF	TGTGCCAGCAGCTGGCCCAAAAACATTCAGTACTTC
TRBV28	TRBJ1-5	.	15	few	CASSPTGGGVQPQHF	TGTGCCAGCAGCCCCACGGGTGGGGGCGTTCAGCCCCAGCATTTT
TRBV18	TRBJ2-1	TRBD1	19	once	CASSPLSPSGTGGYNEQFF	TGTGCCAGCTCACCACTTTCCCCCTCCGGGACAGGCGGCTACAATGAGCAGTTCTTC
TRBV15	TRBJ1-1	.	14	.	CATSLGQMNTEAFF	TGTGCCACCAGCTTAGGACAGATGAACACTGAAGCTTTCTTT
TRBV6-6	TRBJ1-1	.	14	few	CASSYSTRDTKAFF	TGTGCCAGCAGTTACTCCACCCGGGACACCAAAGCTTTCTTT
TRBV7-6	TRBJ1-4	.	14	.	CASSLAGMGTPLFF	TGTGCCAGCAGCTTAGCGGGGATGGGGACACCCCTGTTTTTT
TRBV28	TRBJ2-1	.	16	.	CASSKLGDLRLNEQFF	TGTGCCAGCAGCAAATTGGGGGACTTAAGACTCAATGAGCAGTTCTTC
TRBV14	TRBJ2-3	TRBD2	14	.	CASSRTSGADTQYF	TGTGCCAGCAGCCGTACTAGCGGGGCAGATACGCAGTATTTT
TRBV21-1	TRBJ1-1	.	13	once	CASSKGRRIKAFF	TGTGCCAGCAGCAAAGGGCGGAGGATTAAAGCTTTCTTT
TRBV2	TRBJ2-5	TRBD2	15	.	CASNSGGALQETQYF	TGTGCCAGCAACAGCGGGGGGGCCCTCCAAGAGACCCAGTACTTC
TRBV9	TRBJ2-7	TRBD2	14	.	CASSSTPQGGEQYF	TGTGCCAGCAGCTCAACTCCCCAGGGAGGGGAGCAGTACTTC
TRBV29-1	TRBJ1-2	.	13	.	CSVLPGGSQGYTF	TGCAGCGTACTTCCGGGGGGCTCTCAGGGCTACACCTTC
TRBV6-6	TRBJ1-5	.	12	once	CASNRALEPQHF	TGTGCCAGCAACAGGGCCCTCGAGCCCCAGCATTTT
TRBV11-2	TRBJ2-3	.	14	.	CASRGGATGGTQYF	TGTGCCAGCAGGGGGGGGGCGACAGGCGGAACGCAGTATTTT
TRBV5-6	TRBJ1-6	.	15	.	CASSREGRSNSPLHF	TGTGCCAGCAGCCGAGAGGGTCGAAGCAATTCACCCCTCCACTTT
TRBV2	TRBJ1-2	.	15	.	CASSVIWQGMGGYTF	TGTGCCAGCAGTGTAATCTGGCAGGGGATGGGCGGCTACACCTTC
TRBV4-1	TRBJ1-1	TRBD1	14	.	CASSQAGTGGEAFF	TGCGCCAGCAGCCAAGCCGGGACAGGGGGCGAAGCTTTCTTT
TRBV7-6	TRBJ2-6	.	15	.	CASSLDSSGANVLTF	TGTGCCAGCAGCTTGGACAGCTCTGGGGCCAACGTCCTGACTTTC